This is a list of T cell receptor beta chains from one sample in a study of OX40 agonist ivuxolimab in advanced cancers. Measured with immunoSEQ multiplex PCR; TCRdb has only the in-frame clones, and not every one. Of more than 45,000 clones listed, 80% to 90% are singletons. This sample comprised CD4+ or CD8+ T cells sorted from blood, obtained in a trial of the OX40 agonist ivuxolimab. Every receptor here comes from an adult with an advanced solid tumor such as melanoma, head and neck, liver or kidney cancer. Both conserved end residues are part of each CDR3. Each record gives: V gene, D gene, clone size, J gene, CDR3 DNA, CDR3 protein. A D gene is named only where the DNA matches it firmly. For some rows the clone size is stated as once, few or many, or as a class when expanded; others skip it.

TRBV5-8,NA,NA,TRBJ1-4,TGTGCCAGCAGCTTGGCCAGGGGCGCAGATGAAAAACTGTTTTTT,CASSLARGADEKLFF
TRBV7-9,TRBD1,once,TRBJ1-2,TGTGCCAGCAGCCGGACAGGGATCGGCTACACCTTC,CASSRTGIGYTF
TRBV30,TRBD1,once,TRBJ2-5,TGTGCCTGGAGCGGACAGGGGTGGGAGACCCAGTACTTC,CAWSGQGWETQYF
TRBV18,NA,once,TRBJ2-5,TGTGCCAGCTCACCGGCCTATCCCCAAGAGACCCAGTACTTC,CASSPAYPQETQYF
TRBV11-1,NA,NA,TRBJ1-1,TGTGCCAGCAGCTTCAGGGAGAACACTGAAGCTTTCTTT,CASSFRENTEAFF
TRBV19,NA,NA,TRBJ2-6,TGTGCCAGTAGGAAAGGAGTGGGGGCCAACGTCCTGACTTTC,CASRKGVGANVLTF
TRBV2,NA,NA,TRBJ2-7,TGTGCCAGCAGTGAATCGGCCGCCGCCTACGAGCAGTACTTC,CASSESAAAYEQYF
TRBV29-1,NA,NA,TRBJ2-5,TGCAGCGTTTCGGGTGGGGGCCAAGAGACCCAGTACTTC,CSVSGGGQETQYF
TRBV7-9,NA,NA,TRBJ1-2,TGTGCCAGCAGCTCAACCGCGGGTGGCTACACCTTC,CASSSTAGGYTF
TRBV28,NA,NA,TRBJ2-5,TGTGCCAGCAGTCCATCCTCGGCCGAGACCCAGTACTTC,CASSPSSAETQYF
TRBV2,TRBD1,few,TRBJ1-1,TGTGCCAGCATCAGGGGGCTTTACACTGAAGCTTTCTTT,CASIRGLYTEAFF
TRBV7-8,NA,NA,TRBJ2-2,TGTGCCAGCAGCTTAACGGGCAGTACGAACACCGGGGAGCTGTTTTTT,CASSLTGSTNTGELFF
TRBV15,NA,NA,TRBJ2-1,TGTGCCACCAGCAGAGATTGGGGGGAGCAGTTCTTC,CATSRDWGEQFF
TRBV7-8,NA,NA,TRBJ1-5,TGTGCCAGCAGCTTATTAAGGGATCAGCCCCAGCATTTT,CASSLLRDQPQHF
TRBV9,NA,NA,TRBJ1-3,TGTGCCAGCAGCCTAGGAGGGGCGGCTGGAAACACCATATATTTT,CASSLGGAAGNTIYF
TRBV19,NA,NA,TRBJ1-5,TGTGCCAGTAGTATAGACATCGGACAAAAACCCCAGCATTTT,CASSIDIGQKPQHF
TRBV7-9,NA,NA,TRBJ2-2,TGTGCCAGCAGCTGGACAGCGAACACCGGGGAGCTGTTTTTT,CASSWTANTGELFF
TRBV29-1,NA,NA,TRBJ1-2,TGCAGCGCTTCGACGGAGTATGGCTACACCTTC,CSASTEYGYTF
TRBV4-1,NA,NA,TRBJ1-2,TGCGCCAGCAGCCAAGTCCGGGAGGTGTATGGCTACACCTTC,CASSQVREVYGYTF
TRBV4-1,NA,NA,TRBJ1-2,TGCGCCAGCAGCCAAGATCATTACGCAGGCCAAAACTATGGCTACACCTTC,CASSQDHYAGQNYGYTF
TRBV7-9,NA,once,TRBJ2-7,TGTGCCAGCAGCTTAGTCCGCCAGGGAGGCGAGCAGTACTTC,CASSLVRQGGEQYF
TRBV28,TRBD1,few,TRBJ1-2,TGTGCCAGCAGTTCCCCGGACAGGGATGGCTACACCTTC,CASSSPDRDGYTF
TRBV4-1,NA,NA,TRBJ2-3,TGCGCCAGCAGCCAAGAGGTAACAGATGCGCAGTATTTT,CASSQEVTDAQYF
TRBV21-1,NA,NA,TRBJ2-7,TGTGCCAGCAGCAAACCGGACGGGGGACAGGGGGCGTACGAGCAGTACTTC,CASSKPDGGQGAYEQYF
TRBV11-2,TRBD2,NA,TRBJ2-7,TGTGCCAGCAGCTTAGTGGGAGGACTAGCGGGAGGGAGCTCCTACGAGCAGTACTTC,CASSLVGGLAGGSSYEQYF
TRBV6-1,NA,NA,TRBJ1-1,TGTGCCAGCAGTGAAGTTGTTCCGGGGACCACTGAAGCTTTCTTT,CASSEVVPGTTEAFF
TRBV12-5,TRBD2,NA,TRBJ2-1,TGTGCTAGTGGAGGAGCGGGAGGGCCCTCCTACAATGAGCAGTTCTTC,CASGGAGGPSYNEQFF
TRBV5-8,NA,once,TRBJ2-6,TGTGCCAGCAGCTTATACTGGTCTGGGGCCAACGTCCTGACTTTC,CASSLYWSGANVLTF
TRBV7-2,TRBD1,NA,TRBJ1-2,TGTGCCAGCAGCTTAACAGGGGCGCCGGTACGGGGCTACACCTTC,CASSLTGAPVRGYTF
TRBV19,NA,NA,TRBJ1-4,TGTGCCAGTAGTATTAGGGGAGAACGGGAGGAAAAACTGTTTTTT,CASSIRGEREEKLFF
TRBV19,TRBD2,NA,TRBJ2-7,TGTGCCGGGGGACTAGCCCTGACGACCTACGAGCAGTACTTC,CAGGLALTTYEQYF
TRBV6-1,NA,NA,TRBJ1-2,TGTGCCAGCAGTAACAGAAACGCGAATGGCTACACCTTC,CASSNRNANGYTF
TRBV19,TRBD2,NA,TRBJ2-1,TGTGCCAGTACCTTAGGACTAGCCTCAGATGAGCAGTTCTTC,CASTLGLASDEQFF
TRBV7-3,TRBD2,NA,TRBJ2-1,TGTGCCAGCAGCTTGTCCCCCGGGGCGGGAGGGCAGAATGAGCAGTTCTTC,CASSLSPGAGGQNEQFF
TRBV4-2,NA,once,TRBJ2-2,TGTGCCAGCAGCCAAGGGGACGCCACCGGGGAGCTGTTTTTT,CASSQGDATGELFF
TRBV30,NA,few,TRBJ2-3,TGTGCCTGGAGTCCCTGGAGGGCCCCTAGCACAGATACGCAGTATTTT,CAWSPWRAPSTDTQYF
TRBV5-4,NA,once,TRBJ1-1,TGTGCCAGCAGCCAGGATGGGTTTGTCACTGAAGCTTTCTTT,CASSQDGFVTEAFF
TRBV10-3,NA,NA,TRBJ2-1,TGTGCCGTTGAGGGCACTGGCGGTGAGCAGTTCTTC,CAVEGTGGEQFF
TRBV18,TRBD1,NA,TRBJ1-2,TGTGCCAGCTCACCACTGGGGACAGGGGCGACCGGCTACACCTTC,CASSPLGTGATGYTF
TRBV5-1,TRBD2,NA,TRBJ2-7,TGCGCCAGCAGCTTGGCCCCTAGCGGAGGCCTCTCCTACGAGCAGTACTTC,CASSLAPSGGLSYEQYF
TRBV20-1,NA,few,TRBJ2-2,TGCAGTGCTAGAGCGACGAGAGAGCTGTTTTTT,CSARATRELFF
TRBV30,TRBD1,NA,TRBJ2-3,TGTGCCTGGAGTGCCGGGACAGGCTTTCCAGATACGCAGTATTTT,CAWSAGTGFPDTQYF
TRBV6-5,NA,NA,TRBJ2-5,TGTGCCAGCAGTTACTCGTTCAGGGTAGGGACGGAGACCCAGTACTTC,CASSYSFRVGTETQYF
TRBV6-5,NA,NA,TRBJ2-7,TGTGCCAGCACCTCCTCTATGACGCTTTCCTACGAGCAGTACTTC,CASTSSMTLSYEQYF
TRBV5-4,NA,NA,TRBJ2-5,TGTGCCAGCAGCCTCACCGGGGGTCAAGAGACCCAGTACTTC,CASSLTGGQETQYF
TRBV27,NA,NA,TRBJ2-6,TGTGCCAGCAGTCGCAATCTACAGGGTGCAGGGGCCAACGTCCTGACTTTC,CASSRNLQGAGANVLTF
TRBV9,NA,NA,TRBJ2-7,TGTGCCAGCAGCCTCGCGTCGGGGAGCTCCTACGAGCAGTACTTC,CASSLASGSSYEQYF
TRBV27,NA,NA,TRBJ2-7,TGTGCCAGCAGTTTAAAGGGGATAGACTACCAGCAGTACTTC,CASSLKGIDYQQYF
TRBV5-5,NA,NA,TRBJ1-5,TGTGCCAGCAGCTTGGGGCAGGGTGTTAGCAATCAGCCCCAGCATTTT,CASSLGQGVSNQPQHF
TRBV15,NA,NA,TRBJ1-4,TGTGCCACCAGCCGCGGAAAGGGGAGGTCTAATGAAAAACTGTTTTTT,CATSRGKGRSNEKLFF
TRBV5-4,NA,NA,TRBJ1-5,TGTGCCAGCAGCATGGATAGCAATCAGCCCCAGCATTTT,CASSMDSNQPQHF